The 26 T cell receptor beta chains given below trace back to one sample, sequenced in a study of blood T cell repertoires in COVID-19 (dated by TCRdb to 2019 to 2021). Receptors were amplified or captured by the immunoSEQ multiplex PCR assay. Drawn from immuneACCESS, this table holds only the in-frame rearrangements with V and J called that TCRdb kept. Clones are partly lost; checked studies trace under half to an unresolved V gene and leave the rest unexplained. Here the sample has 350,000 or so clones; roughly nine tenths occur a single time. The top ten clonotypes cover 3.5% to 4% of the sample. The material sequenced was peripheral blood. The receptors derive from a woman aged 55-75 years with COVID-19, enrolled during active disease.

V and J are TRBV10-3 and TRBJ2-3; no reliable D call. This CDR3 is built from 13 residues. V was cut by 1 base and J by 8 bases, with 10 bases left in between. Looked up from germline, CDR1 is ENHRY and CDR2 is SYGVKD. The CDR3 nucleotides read TGTGCCATCAGTGAGTTGATTGGTAGTACGCAGTATTTT. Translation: CAISELIGSTQYF.

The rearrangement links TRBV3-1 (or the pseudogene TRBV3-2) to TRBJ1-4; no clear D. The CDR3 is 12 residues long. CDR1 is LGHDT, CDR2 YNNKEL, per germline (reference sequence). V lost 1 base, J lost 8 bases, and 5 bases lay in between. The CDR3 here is CASSQVTEKLFF. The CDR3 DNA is TGTGCCAGCAGCCAAGTTACAGAAAAACTGTTTTTT.

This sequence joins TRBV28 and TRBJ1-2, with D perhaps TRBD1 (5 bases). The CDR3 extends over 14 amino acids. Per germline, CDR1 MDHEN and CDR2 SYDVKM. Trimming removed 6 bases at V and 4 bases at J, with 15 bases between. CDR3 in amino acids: CASRTSRDPYGYTF. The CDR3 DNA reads TGTGCCAGCAGAACAAGCAGGGATCCCTATGGCTACACCTTC.

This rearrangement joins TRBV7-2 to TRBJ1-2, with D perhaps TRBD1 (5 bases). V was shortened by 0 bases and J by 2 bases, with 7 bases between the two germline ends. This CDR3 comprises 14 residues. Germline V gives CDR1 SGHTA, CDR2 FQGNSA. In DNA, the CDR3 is TGTGCCAGCAGCTTAGCGCAGGGAAACTATGGCTACACCTTC. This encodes CASSLAQGNYGYTF.

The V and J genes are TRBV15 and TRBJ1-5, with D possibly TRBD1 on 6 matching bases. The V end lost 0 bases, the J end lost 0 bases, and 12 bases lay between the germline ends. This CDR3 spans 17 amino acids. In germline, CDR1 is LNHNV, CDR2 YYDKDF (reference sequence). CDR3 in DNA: TGTGCCACCAGCAGAGACAGGGGTGGGAATAGCAATCAGCCCCAGCATTTT. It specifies CATSRDRGGNSNQPQHF.

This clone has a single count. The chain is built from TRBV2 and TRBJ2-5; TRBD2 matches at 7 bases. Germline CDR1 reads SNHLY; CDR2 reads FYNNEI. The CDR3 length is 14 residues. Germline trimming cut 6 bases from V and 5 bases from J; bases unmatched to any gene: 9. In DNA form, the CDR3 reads TGTGCCAGCAGCGTGGGGGGGGGTTCCGAGACCCAGTACTTC. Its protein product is CASSVGGGSETQYF.

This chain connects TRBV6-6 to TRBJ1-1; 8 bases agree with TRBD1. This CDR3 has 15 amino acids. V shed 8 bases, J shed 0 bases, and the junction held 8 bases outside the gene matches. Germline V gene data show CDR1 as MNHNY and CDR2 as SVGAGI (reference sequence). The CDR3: CASRGTGRMNTEAFF. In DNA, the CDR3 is TGTGCCAGCCGCGGGACAGGACGGATGAACACTGAAGCTTTCTTT.

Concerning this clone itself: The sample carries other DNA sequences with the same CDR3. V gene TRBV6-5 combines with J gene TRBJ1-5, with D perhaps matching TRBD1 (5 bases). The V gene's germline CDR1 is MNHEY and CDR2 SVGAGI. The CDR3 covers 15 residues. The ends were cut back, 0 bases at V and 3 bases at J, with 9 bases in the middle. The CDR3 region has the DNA TGTGCCAGCAGTTACTCGGGGACTGCCAATCAGCCCCAGCATTTT. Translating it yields CASSYSGTANQPQHF.

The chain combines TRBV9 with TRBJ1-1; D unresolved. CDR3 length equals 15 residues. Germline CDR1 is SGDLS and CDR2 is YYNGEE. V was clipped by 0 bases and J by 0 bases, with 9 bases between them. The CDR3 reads CASSVGAEMNTEAFF. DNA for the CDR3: TGTGCCAGCAGCGTAGGGGCAGAGATGAACACTGAAGCTTTCTTT.

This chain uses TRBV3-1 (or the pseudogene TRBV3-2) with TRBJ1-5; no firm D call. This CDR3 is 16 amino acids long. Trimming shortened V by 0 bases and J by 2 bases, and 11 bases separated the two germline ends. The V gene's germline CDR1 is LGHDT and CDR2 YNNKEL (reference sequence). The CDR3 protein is CASSQDSWQGNQPQHF. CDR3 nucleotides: TGTGCCAGCAGCCAAGATAGTTGGCAGGGCAATCAGCCCCAGCATTTT.

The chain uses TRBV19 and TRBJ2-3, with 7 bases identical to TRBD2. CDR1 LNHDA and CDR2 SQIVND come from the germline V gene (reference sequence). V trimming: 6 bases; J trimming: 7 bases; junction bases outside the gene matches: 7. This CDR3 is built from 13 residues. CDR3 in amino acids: CASSGGTINTQYF. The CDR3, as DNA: TGTGCCAGTAGCGGGGGGACGATAAATACGCAGTATTTT. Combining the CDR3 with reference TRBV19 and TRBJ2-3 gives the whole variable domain DGGITQSPKYLFRKEGQNVTLSCEQNLNHDAMYWYRQDPGQGLRLIYYSQIVNDFQKGDIAEGYSVSREKKESFPLTVTSAQKNPTAFYLCASSGGTINTQYFGPGTRLTVL.

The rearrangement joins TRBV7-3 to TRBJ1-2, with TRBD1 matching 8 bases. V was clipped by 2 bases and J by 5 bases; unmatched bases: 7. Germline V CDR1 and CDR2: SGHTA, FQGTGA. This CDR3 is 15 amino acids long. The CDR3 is CASSLSGDRRYGYTF. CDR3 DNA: TGTGCCAGCAGCTTATCCGGGGACAGGCGATATGGCTACACCTTC.

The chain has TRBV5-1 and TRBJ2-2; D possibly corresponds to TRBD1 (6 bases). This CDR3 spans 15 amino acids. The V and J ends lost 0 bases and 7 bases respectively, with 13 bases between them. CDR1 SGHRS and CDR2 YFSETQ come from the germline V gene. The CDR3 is CASSLAGQKGGELFF. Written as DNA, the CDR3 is TGCGCCAGCAGCTTGGCCGGACAGAAGGGCGGGGAGCTGTTTTTT.

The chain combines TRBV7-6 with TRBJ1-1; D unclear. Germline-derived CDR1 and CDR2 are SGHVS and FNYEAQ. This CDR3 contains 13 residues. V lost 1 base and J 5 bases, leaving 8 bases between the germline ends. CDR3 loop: CASSLVAGTEAFF. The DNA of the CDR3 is TGTGCCAGCAGCTTAGTCGCCGGGACTGAAGCTTTCTTT.

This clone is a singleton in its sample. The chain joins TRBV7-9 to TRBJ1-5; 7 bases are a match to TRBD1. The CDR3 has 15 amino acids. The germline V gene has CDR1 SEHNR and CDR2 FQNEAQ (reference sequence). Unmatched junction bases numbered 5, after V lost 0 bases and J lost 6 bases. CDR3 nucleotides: TGTGCCAGCAGCTTAGCAGGGGGCGAAGGTCAGCCCCAGCATTTT. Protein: CASSLAGGEGQPQHF.

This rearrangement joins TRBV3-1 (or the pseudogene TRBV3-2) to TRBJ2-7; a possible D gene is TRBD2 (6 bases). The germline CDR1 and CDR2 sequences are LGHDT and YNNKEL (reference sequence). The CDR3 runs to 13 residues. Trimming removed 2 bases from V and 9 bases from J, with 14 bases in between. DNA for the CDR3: TGTGCCAGCAGCCAACGTAACTCACTAGCGCAGTACTTC. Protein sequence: CASSQRNSLAQYF.

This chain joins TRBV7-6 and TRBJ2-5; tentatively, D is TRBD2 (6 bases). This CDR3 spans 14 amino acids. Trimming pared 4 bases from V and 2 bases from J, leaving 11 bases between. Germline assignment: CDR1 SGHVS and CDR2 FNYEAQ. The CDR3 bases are TGTGCCAGCAGCTACGGAGGGTTGCAAGAGACCCAGTACTTC. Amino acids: CASSYGGLQETQYF.

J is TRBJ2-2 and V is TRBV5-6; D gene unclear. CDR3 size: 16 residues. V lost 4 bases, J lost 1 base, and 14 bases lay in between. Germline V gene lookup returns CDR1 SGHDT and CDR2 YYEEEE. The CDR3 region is CASSPFLTMNTGELFF. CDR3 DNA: TGTGCCAGCAGCCCATTCCTAACCATGAACACCGGGGAGCTGTTTTTT.

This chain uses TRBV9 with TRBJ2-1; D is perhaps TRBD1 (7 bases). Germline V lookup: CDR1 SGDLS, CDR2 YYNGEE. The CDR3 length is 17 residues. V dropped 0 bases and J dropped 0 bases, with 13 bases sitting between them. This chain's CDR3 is CASSVEGGDSSYNEQFF. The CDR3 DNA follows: TGTGCCAGCAGCGTAGAAGGAGGGGACAGCTCCTACAATGAGCAGTTCTTC.

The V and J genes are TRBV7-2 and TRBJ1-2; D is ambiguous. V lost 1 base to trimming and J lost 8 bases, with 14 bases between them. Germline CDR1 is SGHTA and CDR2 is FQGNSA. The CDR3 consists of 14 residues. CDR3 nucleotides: TGTGCCAGCAGCTTAGACGCCTCGACTCGGGGCTACACCTTC. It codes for CASSLDASTRGYTF. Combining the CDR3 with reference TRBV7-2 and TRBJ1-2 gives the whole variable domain GAGVSQSPSNKVTEKGKDVELRCDPISGHTALYWYRQSLGQGLEFLIYFQGNSAPDKSGLPSDRFSAERTGGSVSTLTIQRTQQEDSAVYLCASSLDASTRGYTFGSGTRLTVV.

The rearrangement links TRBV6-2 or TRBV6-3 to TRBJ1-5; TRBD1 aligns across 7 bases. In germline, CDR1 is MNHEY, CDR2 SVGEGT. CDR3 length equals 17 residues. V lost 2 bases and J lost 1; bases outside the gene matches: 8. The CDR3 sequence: CASSYPNRGGSNQPQHF. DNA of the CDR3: TGTGCCAGCAGTTACCCAAACAGGGGTGGGAGCAATCAGCCCCAGCATTTT.

CDR3 in DNA: TGTGCCAGCAGCCCCGGAGTAACTGGAAACACCATATATTTT. This sequence encodes CASSPGVTGNTIYF. The chain uses TRBV7-9 and TRBJ1-3; no clear D gene. Germline CDR1 is SEHNR and CDR2 is FQNEAQ (reference sequence). The germline V and J ends were trimmed by 5 bases and 2 bases, with 10 bases remaining between them. The CDR3 totals 14 residues.

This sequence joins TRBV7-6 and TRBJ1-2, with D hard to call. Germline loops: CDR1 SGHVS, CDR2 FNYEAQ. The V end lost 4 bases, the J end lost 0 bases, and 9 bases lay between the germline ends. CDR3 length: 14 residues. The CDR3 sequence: CASSSEPANYGYTF. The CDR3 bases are TGTGCCAGCAGCTCGGAGCCCGCTAACTATGGCTACACCTTC.

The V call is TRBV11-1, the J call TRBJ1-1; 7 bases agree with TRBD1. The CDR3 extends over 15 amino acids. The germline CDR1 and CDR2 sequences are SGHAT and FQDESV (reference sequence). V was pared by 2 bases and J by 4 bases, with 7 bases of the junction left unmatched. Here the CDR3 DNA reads TGTGCCAGCAGCTTACTTGACAGGGTAAGCACTGAAGCTTTCTTT. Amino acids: CASSLLDRVSTEAFF.

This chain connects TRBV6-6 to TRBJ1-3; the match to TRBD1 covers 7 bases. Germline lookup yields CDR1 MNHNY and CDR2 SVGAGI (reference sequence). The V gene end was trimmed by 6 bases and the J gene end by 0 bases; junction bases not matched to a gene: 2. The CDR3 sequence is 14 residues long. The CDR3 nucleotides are TGTGCCAGCAGGCCAGGGGGCTCTGGAAACACCATATATTTT. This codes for CASRPGGSGNTIYF.

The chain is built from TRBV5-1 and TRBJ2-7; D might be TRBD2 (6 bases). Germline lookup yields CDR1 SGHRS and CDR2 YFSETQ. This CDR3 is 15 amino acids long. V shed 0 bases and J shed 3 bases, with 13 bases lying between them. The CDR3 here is CASSLGRDSYYEQYF. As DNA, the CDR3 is TGCGCCAGCAGCTTGGGACGGGACTCTTACTACGAGCAGTACTTC.